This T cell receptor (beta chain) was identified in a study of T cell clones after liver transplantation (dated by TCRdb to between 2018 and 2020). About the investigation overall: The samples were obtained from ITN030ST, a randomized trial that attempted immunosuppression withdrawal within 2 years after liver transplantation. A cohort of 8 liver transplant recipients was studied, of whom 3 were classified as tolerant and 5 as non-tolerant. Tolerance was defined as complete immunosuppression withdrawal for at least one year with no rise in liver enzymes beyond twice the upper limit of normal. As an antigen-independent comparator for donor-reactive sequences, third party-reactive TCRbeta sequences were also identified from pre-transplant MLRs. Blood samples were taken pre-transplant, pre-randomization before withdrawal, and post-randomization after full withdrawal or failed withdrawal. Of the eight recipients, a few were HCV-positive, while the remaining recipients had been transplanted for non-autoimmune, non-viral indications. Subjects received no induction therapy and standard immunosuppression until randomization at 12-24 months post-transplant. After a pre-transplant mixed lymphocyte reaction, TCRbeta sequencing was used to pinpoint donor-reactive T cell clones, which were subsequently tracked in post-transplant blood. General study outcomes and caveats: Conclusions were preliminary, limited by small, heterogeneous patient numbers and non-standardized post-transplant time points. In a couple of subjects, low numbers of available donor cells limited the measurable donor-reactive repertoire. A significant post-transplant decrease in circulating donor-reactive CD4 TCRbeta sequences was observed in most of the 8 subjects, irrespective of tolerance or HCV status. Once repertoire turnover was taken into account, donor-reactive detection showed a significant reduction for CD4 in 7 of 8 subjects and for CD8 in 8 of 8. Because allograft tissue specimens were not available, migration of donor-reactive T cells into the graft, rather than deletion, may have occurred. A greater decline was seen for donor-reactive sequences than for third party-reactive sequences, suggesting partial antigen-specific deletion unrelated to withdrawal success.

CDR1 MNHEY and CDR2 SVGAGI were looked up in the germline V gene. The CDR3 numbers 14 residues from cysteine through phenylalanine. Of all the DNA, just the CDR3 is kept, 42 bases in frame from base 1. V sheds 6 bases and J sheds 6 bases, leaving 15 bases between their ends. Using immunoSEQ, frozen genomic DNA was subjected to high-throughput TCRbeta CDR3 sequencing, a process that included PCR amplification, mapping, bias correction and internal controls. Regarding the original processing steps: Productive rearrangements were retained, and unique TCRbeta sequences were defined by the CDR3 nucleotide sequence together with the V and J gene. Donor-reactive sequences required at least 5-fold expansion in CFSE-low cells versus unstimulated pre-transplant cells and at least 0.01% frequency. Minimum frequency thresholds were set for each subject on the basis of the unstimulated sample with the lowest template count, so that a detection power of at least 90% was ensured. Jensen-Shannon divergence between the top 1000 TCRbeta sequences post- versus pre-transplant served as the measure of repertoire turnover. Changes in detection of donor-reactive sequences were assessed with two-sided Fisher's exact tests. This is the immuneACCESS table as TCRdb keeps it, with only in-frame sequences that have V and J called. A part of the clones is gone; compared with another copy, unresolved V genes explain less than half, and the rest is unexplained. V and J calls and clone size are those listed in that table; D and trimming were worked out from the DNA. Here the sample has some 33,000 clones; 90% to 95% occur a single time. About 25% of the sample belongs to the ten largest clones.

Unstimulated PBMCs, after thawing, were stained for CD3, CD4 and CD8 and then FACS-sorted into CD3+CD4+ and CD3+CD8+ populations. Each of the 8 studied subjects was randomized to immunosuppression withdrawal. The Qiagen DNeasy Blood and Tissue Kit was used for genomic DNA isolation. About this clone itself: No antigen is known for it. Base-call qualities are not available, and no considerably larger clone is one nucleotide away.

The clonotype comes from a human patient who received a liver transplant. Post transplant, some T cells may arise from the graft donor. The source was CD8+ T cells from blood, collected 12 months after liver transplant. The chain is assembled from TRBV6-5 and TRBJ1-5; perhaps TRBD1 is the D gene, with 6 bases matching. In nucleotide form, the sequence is TGTGCCAGCAGCCCCACAGGGCCAGGTCAGCCCCAGCATTTT. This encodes CASSPTGPGQPQHF.